Sequencing of this T cell receptor beta chain was carried out in a study of OX40 agonist ivuxolimab in advanced cancers. The V and J ends lost 4 bases and 2 bases respectively, with 12 bases between them. Germline CDR1 is MNHEY and CDR2 is SMNVEV (reference sequence). This CDR3 region has 14 residues. Overall study findings and caveats: The antigen specificity of the peripheral T cells (those that were expanded) was not determined.

Some clones are missing from TCRdb's copy, which holds only in-frame ones; the method was immunoSEQ multiplex PCR. The data hold some 50,000 clones, with under 95% observed a single time. In regard to this clone: The antigen is not known.

This specimen was CD4+ or CD8+ T cells sorted from blood, taken in a trial of the OX40 agonist ivuxolimab. This TCR was sampled from an adult with an advanced solid tumor such as melanoma, head and neck, liver or kidney cancer. The V and J genes are TRBV27 and TRBJ2-7, with D maybe TRBD1 (6 bases). The CDR3 DNA reads as TGTGCCAGCAGTTCTCTTCCAGGGGCCTACGAGCAGTACTTC. Protein product: CASSSLPGAYEQYF.